These 15 T cell receptor beta chains were all obtained from the same sample, sequenced in a study of T-cell memory formation after mild COVID-19 (dated by TCRdb to the early 2020s). Library method: 5' RACE. Sequencing was performed on an Illumina NovaSeq 6000. The raw public data were reprocessed by TCRdb itself: fastp quality trimming at Q25, MiXCR clonotype calling, in-frame beta chains only. Identical CDR3 protein sequences are pooled into one entry, listed with their most common genes and DNA. The sample table shows 450,000 to 700,000 distinct CDR3 sequences, and roughly 18% are seen once. 12% of the sample comes from the top ten. Sequencing was carried out using PBMCs or a T cell subset sorted from them (not recorded which). The source is an adult woman who had mild COVID-19 (a few samples of this study predate the infection). The sample titles of this study are shuffled in the database, so cell type and time point are left out; the donor was told from shared clones.

The J gene is TRBJ2-5, the V gene TRBV20-1; 10 positions match TRBD2. Germline V gene sequence: CDR1 DFQATT, CDR2 SNEGSKA (reference sequence). V trimming: 5 bases; J trimming: 5 bases; junction bases outside the gene matches: 8. The CDR3 contains 14 residues. This CDR3 is CSAGLAGVWETQYF. CDR3 coding DNA: TGCAGTGCTGGTCTAGCGGGAGTTTGGGAGACCCAGTACTTC.

This clonotype was observed a handful of times. This rearrangement joins TRBV7-9 to TRBJ2-3; D remains unclear. The CDR3 runs to 14 residues. Germline V CDR1 and CDR2: SEHNR, FQNEAQ (reference sequence). V was clipped by 1 base and J by 4 bases, with 9 bases between them. The CDR3 protein is CASSLESQSDTQYF. In nucleotides, the CDR3 is TGTGCCAGCAGCTTAGAATCACAATCAGATACGCAGTATTTT. Full variable domain (rest looked up from reference TRBV7-9 and TRBJ2-3): DTGVSQNPRHKITKRGQNVTFRCDPISEHNRLYWYRQTLGQGPEFLTYFQNEAQLEKSRLLSDRFSAERPKGSFSTLEIQRTEQGDSAMYLCASSLESQSDTQYFGPGTRLTVL.

The chain is built from TRBV19 and TRBJ2-1, with a possible D match to TRBD1 (6 bases). V was clipped by 3 bases and J by 2 bases, with 11 bases between them. The CDR3 extends over 15 amino acids. The germline gives CDR1 LNHDA, CDR2 SQIVND (reference sequence). CDR3 region: CASSIGRGPYNEQFF. CDR3 bases: TGTGCCAGTAGTATTGGCAGGGGCCCCTACAATGAGCAGTTCTTC.

The rearrangement links TRBV4-1 to TRBJ2-5; 7 positions match TRBD1. Germline V lookup: CDR1 MGHRA, CDR2 YSYEKL. V lost 3 bases, J lost 5 bases, and 12 bases stayed unmatched. The CDR3 covers 16 residues. The CDR3 is CASSHEDRVIQETQYF. In nucleotides, the CDR3 is TGCGCCAGCAGCCACGAAGACAGGGTGATACAGGAGACCCAGTACTTC.

This clonotype was recorded at least ten times. This chain joins TRBV7-2 and TRBJ2-1; D is undetermined. The CDR3 contains 14 residues. The germline V gene has CDR1 SGHTA and CDR2 FQGNSA. V was cut by 2 bases and J by 15 bases, with 20 bases left in between. The chain's CDR3 is CASSLIEGSPGGFF. CDR3 sequence (DNA): TGTGCCAGCAGCTTAATTGAAGGGTCACCAGGCGGGTTCTTC.

V and J are TRBV29-1 and TRBJ1-2; 10 positions match TRBD1. V dropped 6 bases and J dropped 7; count of bases not matched to a gene: 11. This CDR3 contains 14 residues. Looked up from germline, CDR1 is SQVTM and CDR2 is ANQGSEA. DNA for the CDR3: TGCAGCGTAACCGGGACAGGGGAGAGGGGTGGCTACACCTTC. Residues: CSVTGTGERGGYTF.

This clonotype was picked up a small number of times. The DNA for the CDR3 is TGCAGTGCTAGAGATTTCATGGGGAACACTGAAGCTTTCTTT. Translating it yields CSARDFMGNTEAFF. The chain uses TRBV20-1 and TRBJ1-1; D remains unclear. The V gene's germline CDR1 is DFQATT and CDR2 SNEGSKA (reference sequence). This CDR3 comprises 14 residues. V dropped 0 bases and J dropped 1 base, with 9 bases sitting between them.

The chain joins TRBV9 to TRBJ2-1; possible D gene TRBD2, 5 bases. The ends were cut back, 0 bases at V and 8 bases at J, with 18 bases in the middle. Germline CDR1 is SGDLS and CDR2 is YYNGEE. The CDR3 covers 16 residues. The CDR3 DNA reads as TGTGCCAGCAGCGTAGGAGGTTGGGGAGTTGTGGATGAGCAGTTCTTC. This translates into CASSVGGWGVVDEQFF.

This clonotype was recorded a few times. The rearrangement joins TRBV5-1 to TRBJ1-2, with a possible D match to TRBD1 (5 bases). The CDR3 runs to 13 residues. Germline CDR1 and CDR2: SGHRS and YFSETQ. The V end lost 4 bases, the J end lost 4 bases, and 11 bases lay between the germline ends. CDR3 sequence reads: CASSPRDSYGYTF. The CDR3 coding sequence is TGCGCCAGCAGCCCCCGAGACAGCTATGGCTACACCTTC.

V is TRBV9 and J is TRBJ1-3; 9 positions agree with TRBD1. This CDR3 comprises 16 residues. Germline CDR1 and CDR2: SGDLS and YYNGEE. The junction had 11 bases not matched to a gene; V was cut back by 3 bases and J by 7 bases. This chain's CDR3 is CASSAMDRGNRNTIYF. The CDR3 bases are TGTGCCAGCAGCGCCATGGACAGGGGAAATCGTAACACCATATATTTT.

The table lists this clonotype with many counts. The chain recombines TRBV20-1 with TRBJ1-1; 8 bases align to TRBD1. V shed 4 bases and J 8 bases; nucleotides not matched to a gene: 21. The CDR3 loop spans 17 amino acids. The germline V gene has CDR1 DFQATT and CDR2 SNEGSKA (reference sequence). The chain's CDR3 is CSATIIGQGARQKEAFF. CDR3 in DNA: TGCAGTGCTACAATTATCGGACAGGGCGCTCGTCAGAAAGAAGCTTTCTTT.

This chain uses TRBV19 with TRBJ2-7, with D tentatively TRBD1 (6 bases). The CDR3 loop spans 14 amino acids. Germline V gene data show CDR1 as LNHDA and CDR2 as SQIVND (reference sequence). The V and J ends lost 3 bases and 3 bases respectively, with 12 bases between them. Here the CDR3 reads CASSIPQGFYEQYF. Here the CDR3 DNA reads TGTGCCAGTAGTATCCCCCAGGGGTTCTACGAGCAGTACTTC.

This clonotype occurred a few times. The V gene is TRBV20-1, the J gene TRBJ2-3, with 9 bases fitting TRBD2. V lost 2 bases, J lost 0 bases, and 9 bases stayed unmatched. The CDR3 consists of 17 residues. Germline CDR1 and CDR2: DFQATT and SNEGSKA (reference sequence). The CDR3 region is CSARTWGTSRSTDTQYF. The CDR3 DNA follows: TGCAGTGCTAGAACCTGGGGGACTAGCAGAAGCACAGATACGCAGTATTTT.

This clonotype was seen only a few times. The chain links TRBV7-9 to TRBJ2-3; TRBD1 matches 9 bases. This CDR3 is 16 amino acids long. The V gene's germline CDR1 is SEHNR and CDR2 FQNEAQ (reference sequence). J lost 6 bases, V lost 2 bases, and 9 bases had no gene match. This CDR3 is CASSLFLGQGPDTQYF. In DNA, the CDR3 is TGTGCCAGCAGCTTATTCCTGGGACAGGGCCCGGATACGCAGTATTTT.

The chain carries TRBV4-1 and TRBJ1-1; D is uncertain. The germline V and J ends were trimmed by 0 bases and 3 bases, with 11 bases remaining between them. The length of the CDR3 is 15 residues. Germline loops: CDR1 MGHRA, CDR2 YSYEKL. In DNA, the CDR3 is TGCGCCAGCAGCCAAGATGTAGCAGGTCACACTGAAGCTTTCTTT. Residues: CASSQDVAGHTEAFF.